The rows below give T cell receptor beta chains drawn from one sample of a study of shared clonotypes between healthy human individuals. The protocol was immunoSEQ multiplex PCR, while the TCRdb copy is restricted to in-frame clones and leaves out a portion. The table shows 190,000 or so clones, with 66% occurring only once. The sequenced material came from memory CD4+ T cells sorted from blood. The receptors here all came from a man aged 25 to 45 in good health. Each CDR3 is given with its conserved first and last residue. D genes are given only for firm matches. Clone size, where shown, is once, few, many, or a class for clones that have expanded.

TRBD2 | NA | TRBJ2-7 | 15 | TRBV27 | CASSILAGVGYEQYF | TGTGCCAGCAGTATTCTAGCGGGAGTAGGCTACGAGCAGTACTTC
NA | NA | TRBJ1-1 | 13 | TRBV7-3 | CASSLQTNTEAFF | TGTGCCAGCAGCTTACAAACTAACACTGAAGCTTTCTTT
NA | few | TRBJ1-2 | 11 | TRBV6-4 | CASSVPRGYTF | TGTGCCAGCAGTGTTCCAAGAGGCTACACCTTC
NA | NA | TRBJ1-5 | 13 | TRBV7-9 | CASSRLSNQPQHF | TGTGCCAGCAGCCGACTAAGCAATCAGCCCCAGCATTTT
TRBD1 | few | TRBJ2-1 | 15 | TRBV19 | CASSIAVTGGNEQFF | TGTGCCAGTAGTATAGCCGTGACAGGGGGCAATGAGCAGTTCTTC
NA | NA | TRBJ2-2 | 14 | TRBV30 | CAWSVQRVTGELFF | TGTGCCTGGAGTGTTCAGCGGGTGACCGGGGAGCTGTTTTTT
NA | NA | TRBJ2-7 | 14 | TRBV7-6 | CASSSGPSPYEQYF | TGTGCCAGCAGCTCGGGGCCCTCCCCCTACGAGCAGTACTTC
TRBD2 | NA | TRBJ2-7 | 16 | TRBV5-5 | CASSLQVAGVGYEQYF | TGTGCCAGCAGCTTGCAAGTGGCGGGAGTAGGCTACGAGCAGTACTTC
NA | NA | TRBJ1-5 | 17 | TRBV5-8 | CASSPPWGARGNQPQHF | TGTGCCAGCAGCCCGCCCTGGGGGGCGCGCGGCAATCAGCCCCAGCATTTT
TRBD1 | NA | TRBJ2-7 | 14 | TRBV7-3 | CASSPDRSGYEQYF | TGTGCCAGCAGCCCGGACAGGAGCGGCTACGAGCAGTACTTC
NA | NA | TRBJ2-3 | 13 | TRBV5-4 | CASSLKSTDTQYF | TGTGCCAGCAGCTTGAAGTCCACAGATACGCAGTATTTT
NA | many | TRBJ2-3 | 11 | TRBV20-1 | CSARRVDTQYF | TGCAGTGCTAGACGGGTAGATACGCAGTATTTT
NA | few | TRBJ1-5 | 15 | TRBV2 | CASSEVHFTNQPQHF | TGTGCCAGCAGTGAGGTTCATTTTACAAATCAGCCCCAGCATTTT
NA | NA | TRBJ2-2 | 13 | TRBV7-7 | CASSLTNTGELFF | TGTGCTAGCAGCTTAACAAACACCGGGGAGCTGTTTTTT
TRBD1 | few | TRBJ2-5 | 15 | TRBV7-3 | CASSVAGTGQETQYF | TGTGCCAGCAGCGTCGCCGGGACAGGGCAAGAGACCCAGTACTTC
NA | few | TRBJ1-5 | 15 | TRBV4-1 | CASSQVGGSNQPQHF | TGCGCCAGCAGCCAAGTTGGCGGGAGCAATCAGCCCCAGCATTTT
NA | NA | TRBJ2-2 | 17 | TRBV1 | CTSSQDGHRAVGGELFF | TGCACCAGCAGCCAAGATGGGCATCGAGCAGTGGGCGGGGAGCTGTTTTTT
NA | NA | TRBJ2-1 | 13 | TRBV6-5 | CASSRSRAREQFF | TGTGCCAGCAGTCGTAGCAGGGCCCGTGAGCAGTTCTTC
NA | NA | TRBJ1-1 | 13 | TRBV30 | CAWKNSMNTEAFF | TGTGCCTGGAAGAACAGTATGAACACTGAAGCTTTCTTT
NA | NA | TRBJ2-7 | 15 | TRBV6-1 | CASFERGRENYEQYF | TGTGCCAGCTTTGAAAGGGGGCGGGAGAACTACGAGCAGTACTTC
NA | NA | TRBJ1-2 | 13 | TRBV28 | CASSLSGSHGYTF | TGTGCCAGCAGTTTAAGTGGTAGCCATGGCTACACCTTC
NA | many | TRBJ2-5 | 13 | TRBV5-6 | CASSLGQQETQYF | TGTGCCAGCAGCTTGGGACAGCAAGAGACCCAGTACTTC
TRBD1 | NA | TRBJ1-2 | 15 | TRBV7-8 | CASSFSGTEDYGYTF | TGTGCCAGCAGCTTTTCCGGGACAGAAGACTATGGCTACACCTTC
TRBD1 | NA | TRBJ1-2 | 15 | TRBV6-1 | CASSVGTGGNYGYTF | TGTGCCAGCAGTGTCGGGACAGGGGGTAACTATGGCTACACCTTC
NA | NA | TRBJ2-7 | 12 | TRBV2 | CASSSDSYEQYF | TGTGCCAGCAGTAGTGACTCCTACGAGCAGTACTTC
NA | NA | TRBJ2-3 | 17 | TRBV5-1 | CASSLFLGTEATDTQYF | TGCGCCAGCAGCTTGTTTCTTGGGACGGAGGCCACAGATACGCAGTATTTT
NA | NA | TRBJ1-2 | 13 | TRBV11-2 | CASSLERAYGYTF | TGTGCCAGCAGCTTAGAACGGGCCTATGGCTACACCTTC
NA | NA | TRBJ1-5 | 13 | TRBV15 | CATSRDRDQPQHF | TGTGCCACCAGCAGAGATCGCGATCAGCCCCAGCATTTT
TRBD2 | NA | TRBJ2-3 | 17 | TRBV5-1 | CASSSPRGGGRADTQYF | TGCGCCAGCAGCTCCCCCAGGGGGGGCGGGAGGGCAGATACGCAGTATTTT
TRBD2 | NA | TRBJ2-1 | 16 | TRBV28 | CASSYLTSGSGNEQFF | TGTGCCAGCAGTTATCTGACTAGCGGGAGCGGGAATGAGCAGTTCTTC
NA | once | TRBJ1-5 | 12 | TRBV19 | CASDNSNQPQHF | TGTGCCAGCGACAATAGCAATCAGCCCCAGCATTTT